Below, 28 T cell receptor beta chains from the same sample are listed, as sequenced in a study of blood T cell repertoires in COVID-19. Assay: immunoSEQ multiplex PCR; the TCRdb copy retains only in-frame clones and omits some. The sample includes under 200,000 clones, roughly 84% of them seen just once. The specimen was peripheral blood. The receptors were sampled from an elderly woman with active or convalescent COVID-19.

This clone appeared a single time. In DNA, the CDR3 is TGTGCCAGCAGAAATACAGGGGTTACGGGCTACACCTTC. Translating it yields CASRNTGVTGYTF. The rearrangement joins TRBV6-1 to TRBJ1-2, with 7 bases matching TRBD1. This CDR3 has 13 amino acids. Germline assignment: CDR1 MNHNS and CDR2 SASEGT. The V segment lost 6 bases and the J segment 8 bases; nucleotides outside the gene matches: 9.

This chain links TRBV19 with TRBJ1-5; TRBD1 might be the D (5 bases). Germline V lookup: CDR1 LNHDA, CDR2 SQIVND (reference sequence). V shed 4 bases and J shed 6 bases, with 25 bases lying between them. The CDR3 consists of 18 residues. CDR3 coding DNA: TGTGCCAGTAGTAGCCCTAGGCGGGGCTTCGGGGGTGGTCAGCCCCAGCATTTT. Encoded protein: CASSSPRRGFGGGQPQHF. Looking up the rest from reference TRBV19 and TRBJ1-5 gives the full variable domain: DGGITQSPKYLFRKEGQNVTLSCEQNLNHDAMYWYRQDPGQGLRLIYYSQIVNDFQKGDIAEGYSVSREKKESFPLTVTSAQKNPTAFYLCASSSPRRGFGGGQPQHFGDGTRLSIL.

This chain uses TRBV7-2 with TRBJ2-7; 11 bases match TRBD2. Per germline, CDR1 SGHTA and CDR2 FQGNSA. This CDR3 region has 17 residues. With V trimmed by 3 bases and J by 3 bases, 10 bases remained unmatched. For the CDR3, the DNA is TGTGCCAGCAGCTTCGGTAGCGGGGGGGCTAGGGGCTACGAGCAGTACTTC. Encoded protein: CASSFGSGGARGYEQYF.

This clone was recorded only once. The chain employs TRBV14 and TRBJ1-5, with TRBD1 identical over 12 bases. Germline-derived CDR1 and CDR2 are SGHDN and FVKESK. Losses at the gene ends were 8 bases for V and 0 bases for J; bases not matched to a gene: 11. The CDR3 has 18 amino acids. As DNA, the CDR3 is TGTGCCAGCGTCCCGGGACAGGGGGCAATTTATAGCAATCAGCCCCAGCATTTT. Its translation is CASVPGQGAIYSNQPQHF.

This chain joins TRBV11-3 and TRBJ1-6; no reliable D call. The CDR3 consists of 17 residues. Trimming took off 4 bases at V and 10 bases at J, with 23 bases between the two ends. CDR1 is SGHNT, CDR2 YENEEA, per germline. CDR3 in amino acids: CASSSTFLLARKSPLHF. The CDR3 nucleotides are TGTGCCAGCAGCTCAACCTTTCTTCTAGCTAGAAAATCACCCCTCCACTTT.

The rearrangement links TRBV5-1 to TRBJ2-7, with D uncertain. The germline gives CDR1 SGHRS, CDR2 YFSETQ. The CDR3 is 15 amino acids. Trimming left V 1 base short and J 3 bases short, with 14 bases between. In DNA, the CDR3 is TGCGCCAGCAGCTTGAATTCCGGGTCCCGCTACGAGCAGTACTTC. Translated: CASSLNSGSRYEQYF.

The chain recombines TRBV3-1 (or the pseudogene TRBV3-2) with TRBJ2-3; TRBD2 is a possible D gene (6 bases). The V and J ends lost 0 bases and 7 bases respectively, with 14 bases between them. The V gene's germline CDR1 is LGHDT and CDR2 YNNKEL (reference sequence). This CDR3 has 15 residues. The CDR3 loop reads CASSQDVDYPNTQYF. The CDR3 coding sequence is TGTGCCAGCAGCCAAGATGTGGACTATCCAAATACGCAGTATTTT.

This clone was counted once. In nucleotides, the CDR3 is TGTGCCAGCGAGCGGGGCTACACCGGGGAGCTGTTTTTT. Translated, it gives CASERGYTGELFF. The chain has TRBV9 and TRBJ2-2; 7 bases agree with TRBD2. Germline V gives CDR1 SGDLS, CDR2 YYNGEE. This CDR3 spans 13 amino acids. Germline trimming cut 7 bases from V and 3 bases from J; bases unmatched to any gene: 3.

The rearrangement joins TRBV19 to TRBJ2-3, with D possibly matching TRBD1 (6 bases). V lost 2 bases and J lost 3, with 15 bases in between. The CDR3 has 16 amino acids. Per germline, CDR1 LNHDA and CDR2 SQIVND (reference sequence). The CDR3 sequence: CASSIRGWTATDTQYF. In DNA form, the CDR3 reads TGTGCCAGTAGTATAAGAGGGTGGACAGCAACAGATACGCAGTATTTT.

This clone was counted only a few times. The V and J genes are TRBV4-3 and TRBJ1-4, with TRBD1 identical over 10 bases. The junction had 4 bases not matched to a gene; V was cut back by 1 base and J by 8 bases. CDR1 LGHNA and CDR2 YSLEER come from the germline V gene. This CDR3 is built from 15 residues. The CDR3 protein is CASSQAGQGREKLFF. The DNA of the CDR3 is TGCGCCAGCAGCCAAGCGGGACAGGGGAGGGAAAAACTGTTTTTT.

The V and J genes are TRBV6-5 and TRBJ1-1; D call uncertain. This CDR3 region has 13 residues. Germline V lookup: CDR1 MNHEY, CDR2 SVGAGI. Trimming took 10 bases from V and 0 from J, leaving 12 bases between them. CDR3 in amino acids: CATPGFLNTEAFF. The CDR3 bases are TGTGCCACCCCGGGATTCCTGAACACTGAAGCTTTCTTT.

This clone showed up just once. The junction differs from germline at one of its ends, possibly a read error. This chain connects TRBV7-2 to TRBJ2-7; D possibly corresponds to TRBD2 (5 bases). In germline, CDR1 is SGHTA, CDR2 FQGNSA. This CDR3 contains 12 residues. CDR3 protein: CASSLRGSLLFF. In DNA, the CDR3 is TGTGCCAGCAGCTTACGGGGATCCCTTCTATTCTTC.

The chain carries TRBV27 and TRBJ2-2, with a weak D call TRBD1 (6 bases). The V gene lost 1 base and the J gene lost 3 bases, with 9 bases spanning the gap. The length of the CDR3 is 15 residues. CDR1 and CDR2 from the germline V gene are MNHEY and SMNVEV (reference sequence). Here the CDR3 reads CASSLYTGHTGELFF. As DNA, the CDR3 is TGTGCCAGCAGTTTATACACAGGGCACACCGGGGAGCTGTTTTTT.

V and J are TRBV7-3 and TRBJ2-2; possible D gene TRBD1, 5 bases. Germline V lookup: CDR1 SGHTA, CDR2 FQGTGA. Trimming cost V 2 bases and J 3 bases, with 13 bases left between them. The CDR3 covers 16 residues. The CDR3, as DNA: TGTGCCAGCAGCTTACAGGGCCTGGTGGACACCGGGGAGCTGTTTTTT. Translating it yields CASSLQGLVDTGELFF.

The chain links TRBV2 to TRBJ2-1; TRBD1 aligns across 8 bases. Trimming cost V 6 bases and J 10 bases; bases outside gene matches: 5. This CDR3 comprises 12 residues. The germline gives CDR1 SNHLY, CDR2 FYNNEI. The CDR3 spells CASRGQDKEQFF. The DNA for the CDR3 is TGTGCCAGCAGGGGACAGGATAAGGAGCAGTTCTTC.

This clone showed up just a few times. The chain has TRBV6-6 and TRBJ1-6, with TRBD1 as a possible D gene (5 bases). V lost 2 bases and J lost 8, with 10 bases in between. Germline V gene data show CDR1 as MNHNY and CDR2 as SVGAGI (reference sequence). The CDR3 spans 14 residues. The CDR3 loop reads CASSYEKGHSPLHF. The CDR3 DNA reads TGTGCCAGCAGTTACGAGAAGGGGCATTCACCCCTCCACTTT.

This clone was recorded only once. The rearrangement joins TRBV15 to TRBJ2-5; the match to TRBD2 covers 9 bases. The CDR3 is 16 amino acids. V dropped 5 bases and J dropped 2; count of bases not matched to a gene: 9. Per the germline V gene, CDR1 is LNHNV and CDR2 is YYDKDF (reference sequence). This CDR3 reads CATSQSRGGPQETQYF. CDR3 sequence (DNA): TGTGCCACCAGCCAGTCGCGGGGGGGCCCACAAGAGACCCAGTACTTC.

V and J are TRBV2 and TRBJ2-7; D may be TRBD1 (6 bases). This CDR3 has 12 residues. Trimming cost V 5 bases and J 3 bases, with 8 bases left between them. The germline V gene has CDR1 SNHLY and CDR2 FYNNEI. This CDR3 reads CASSSDSYEQYF. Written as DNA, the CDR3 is TGTGCCAGCAGTTCGGACAGCTACGAGCAGTACTTC.

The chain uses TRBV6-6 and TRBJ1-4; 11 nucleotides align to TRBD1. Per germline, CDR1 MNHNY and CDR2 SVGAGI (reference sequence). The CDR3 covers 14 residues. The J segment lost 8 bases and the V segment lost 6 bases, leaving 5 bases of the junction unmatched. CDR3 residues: CASRRGTGGEKLFF. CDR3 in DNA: TGTGCCAGCAGGCGTGGGACAGGGGGAGAAAAACTGTTTTTT.

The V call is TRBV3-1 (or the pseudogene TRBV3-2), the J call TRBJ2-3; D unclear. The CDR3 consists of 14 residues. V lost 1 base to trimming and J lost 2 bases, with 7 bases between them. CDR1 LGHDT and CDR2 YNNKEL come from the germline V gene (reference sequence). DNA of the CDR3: TGTGCCAGCAGCCAAGCGGGTTTCACAGATACGCAGTATTTT. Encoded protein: CASSQAGFTDTQYF.

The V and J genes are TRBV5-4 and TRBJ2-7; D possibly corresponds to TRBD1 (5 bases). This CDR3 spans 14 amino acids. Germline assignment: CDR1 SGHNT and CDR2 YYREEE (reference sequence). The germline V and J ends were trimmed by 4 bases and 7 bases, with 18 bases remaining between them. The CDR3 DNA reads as TGTGCCAGCAGCCCGAAAGGGGCGACTCAGGAGCAGTACTTC. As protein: CASSPKGATQEQYF.

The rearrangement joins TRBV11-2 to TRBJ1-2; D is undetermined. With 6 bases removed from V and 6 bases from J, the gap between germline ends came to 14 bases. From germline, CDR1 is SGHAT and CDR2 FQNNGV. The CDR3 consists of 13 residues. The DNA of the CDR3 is TGTGCCAGCAGGGCACAACCGGGTGATGGCTACACCTTC. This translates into CASRAQPGDGYTF.

As DNA, the CDR3 is TGTGCCTGGAGTGACGGGACAGGGCGGGAGCCCCAGCATTTT. This encodes CAWSDGTGREPQHF. The gene calls are TRBV30 and TRBJ1-5; 9 bases map to TRBD1. The J segment lost 8 bases and the V segment lost 1 base, leaving 6 bases of the junction unmatched. Germline V gives CDR1 GTSNPN, CDR2 SVGIG (reference sequence). The CDR3 loop spans 14 amino acids. The complete variable domain, with remaining parts taken from reference TRBV30 and TRBJ1-5, reads SQTIHQWPATLVQPVGSPLSLECTVEGTSNPNLYWYRQAAGRGLQLLFYSVGIGQISSEVPQNLSASRPQDRQFILSSKKLLLSDSGFYLCAWSDGTGREPQHFGDGTRLSIL.

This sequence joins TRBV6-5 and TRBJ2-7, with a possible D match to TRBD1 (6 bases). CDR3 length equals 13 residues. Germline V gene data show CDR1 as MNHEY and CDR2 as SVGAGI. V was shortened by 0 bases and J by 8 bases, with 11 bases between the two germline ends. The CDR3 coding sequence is TGTGCCAGCAGTTACTCGACCAGGGGTCAGCAGTACTTC. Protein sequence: CASSYSTRGQQYF.

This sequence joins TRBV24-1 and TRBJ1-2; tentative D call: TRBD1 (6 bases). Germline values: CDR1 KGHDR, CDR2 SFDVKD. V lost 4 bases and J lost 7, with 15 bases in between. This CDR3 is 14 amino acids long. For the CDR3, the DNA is TGTGCCACCAGTGACTCCAGGGGAAGGAGTGGCTACACCTTC. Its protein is CATSDSRGRSGYTF.

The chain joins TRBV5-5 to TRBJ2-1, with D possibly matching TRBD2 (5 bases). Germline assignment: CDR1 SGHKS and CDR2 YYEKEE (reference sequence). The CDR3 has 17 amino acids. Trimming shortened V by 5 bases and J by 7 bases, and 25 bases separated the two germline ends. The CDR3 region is CASRPSRTLERRNEQFF. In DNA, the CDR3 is TGTGCCAGCAGGCCATCCAGGACTCTAGAAAGGAGGAATGAGCAGTTCTTC.

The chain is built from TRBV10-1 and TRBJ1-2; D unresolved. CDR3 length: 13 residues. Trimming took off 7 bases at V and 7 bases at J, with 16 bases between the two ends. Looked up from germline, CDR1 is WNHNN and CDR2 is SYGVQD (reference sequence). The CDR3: CASTQMAEGGYTF. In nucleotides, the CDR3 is TGCGCCAGCACCCAGATGGCAGAGGGTGGCTACACCTTC.

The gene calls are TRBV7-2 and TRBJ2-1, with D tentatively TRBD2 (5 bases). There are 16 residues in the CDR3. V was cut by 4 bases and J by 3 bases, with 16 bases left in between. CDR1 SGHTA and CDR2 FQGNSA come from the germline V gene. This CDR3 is CASSSPSGSFYNEQFF. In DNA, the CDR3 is TGTGCCAGCAGCTCACCAAGCGGATCGTTCTACAATGAGCAGTTCTTC.